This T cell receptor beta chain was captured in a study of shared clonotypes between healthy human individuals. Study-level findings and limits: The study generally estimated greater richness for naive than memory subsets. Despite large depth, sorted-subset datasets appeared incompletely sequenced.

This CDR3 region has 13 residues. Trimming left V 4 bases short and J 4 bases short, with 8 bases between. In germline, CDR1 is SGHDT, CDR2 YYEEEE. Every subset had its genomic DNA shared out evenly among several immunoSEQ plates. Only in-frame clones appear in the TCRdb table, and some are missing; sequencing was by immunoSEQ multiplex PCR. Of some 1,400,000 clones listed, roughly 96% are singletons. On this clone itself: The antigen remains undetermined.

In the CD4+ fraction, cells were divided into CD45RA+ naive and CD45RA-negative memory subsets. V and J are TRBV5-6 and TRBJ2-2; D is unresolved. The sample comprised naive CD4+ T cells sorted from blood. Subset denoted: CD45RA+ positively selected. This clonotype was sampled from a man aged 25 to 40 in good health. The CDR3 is CASSLGITGELFF. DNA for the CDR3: TGTGCCAGCAGCCTAGGAATCACCGGGGAGCTGTTTTTT.